This T cell receptor (beta chain) was observed in a study of cytomegalovirus exposure and HLA in healthy donors. At the level of the study: Previous work identified roughly 120 million unique TCR beta sequences from about 200 million T cells. Study outcomes and limitations: Segments of the TCR beta V type were, in most cases, productive about 90% or about 30% of the time in an earlier analysis.

The PCR made use of 60 Vbeta and 13 Jbeta primers. Sequencing used immunoSEQ multiplex PCR; TCRdb keeps in-frame clones, though not all of them. This table holds 150,000 to 250,000 clones, 82% found once. A note on this clone: What it binds is not known.

This receptor was identified in a woman in her fifties or sixties in good health and CMV-seropositive. Sequencing used PBMCs.

The CDR3 is CASSIDQTGELFF. The CDR3 coding sequence is TGTGCCAGTAGTATAGATCAGACCGGGGAGCTGTTTTTT. This chain uses TRBV19 with TRBJ2-2; D gene uncertain. The ends were cut back, 0 bases at V and 5 bases at J, with 4 bases in the middle. The CDR3 is 13 residues long. Germline-derived CDR1 and CDR2 are LNHDA and SQIVND (reference sequence).